This T cell receptor beta chain is from a study of shared clonotypes between healthy human individuals. Study results and caveats: Genetic and exposure-history diversity was limited by the small donor number.

Details on this clone: The target antigen is unknown.

The table came from immunoSEQ multiplex PCR; TCRdb's copy has only in-frame clones and leaves some out. The top ten clones hold 0.35% to 0.45% of a sample with around 2.5 million clones, more than 85% of them seen once. Trimming pared 0 bases from V and 0 bases from J, leaving 10 bases between. Germline values: CDR1 MGHRA, CDR2 YSYEKL. The CDR3 is 16 amino acids. This TCR was sampled from a man between 18 and 35 years old in good health. Some clones in this sample may be carry-over from other donors' samples. This chain uses TRBV4-1 with TRBJ2-3; no definite D call. The sequencing sample was made of naive CD4+ T cells from PBMCs. Described subset: CD45RA+ positively selected. CDR3 nucleotides: TGCGCCAGCAGCCAAGATTTTGCGCCCAGCACAGATACGCAGTATTTT. It is translated as CASSQDFAPSTDTQYF.